One sample yielded the 30 T cell receptor beta chains listed below, sequenced in a study of T cells after yellow fever vaccination. Each CDR3 protein gets one entry after TCRdb re-called the 5' RACE reads with MiXCR. This sample has a few hundred thousand distinct CDR3 sequences; roughly a fifth occur once, and the top ten carry approximately 14%. The sequenced sample was PBMCs, obtained 15 days after the yellow fever booster vaccination. The origin of the receptors is a man aged 25-45 years who received the YFV17D yellow fever vaccine.

This chain uses TRBV15 with TRBJ2-3, with D tentatively TRBD1 (6 bases). V lost 2 bases, J lost 6 bases, and 9 bases lay in between. CDR3 length equals 13 residues. CDR1 LNHNV and CDR2 YYDKDF come from the germline V gene (reference sequence). CDR3 sequence (DNA): TGTGCCACCAGCAGAAACAGGGTGGATACGCAGTATTTT. Residues: CATSRNRVDTQYF.

The chain is built from TRBV6-2 or TRBV6-3 and TRBJ2-2; D is uncertain. Trimming shortened V by 0 bases and J by 8 bases, and 13 bases separated the two germline ends. The CDR3 spans 15 residues. Per germline, CDR1 MNHEY and CDR2 SVGEGT. CDR3: CASSYSPATGGELFF. The CDR3 DNA reads as TGTGCCAGCAGTTACTCCCCCGCGACTGGAGGGGAGCTGTTTTTT.

The chain has TRBV7-9 and TRBJ2-5, with a possible D match to TRBD2 (5 bases). The CDR3 sequence is 14 residues long. Per the germline V gene, CDR1 is SEHNR and CDR2 is FQNEAQ (reference sequence). Trimming cost V 5 bases and J 5 bases, with 15 bases left between them. CDR3 sequence reads: CASSEPRGPETQYF. CDR3 bases: TGTGCCAGCAGCGAACCACGGGGTCCGGAGACCCAGTACTTC.

This clonotype was picked up a small number of times. V and J are TRBV5-1 and TRBJ2-5; 7 bases map to TRBD1. There are 12 residues in the CDR3. With V trimmed by 5 bases and J by 5 bases, 3 bases remained unmatched. Germline V gene lookup returns CDR1 SGHRS and CDR2 YFSETQ. In DNA, the CDR3 is TGCGCCAGCAGAGGGGGCGAGGAGACCCAGTACTTC. This sequence encodes CASRGGEETQYF.

The chain carries TRBV20-1 and TRBJ2-5; 14 nucleotides line up with TRBD2. The CDR3 length is 16 residues. Germline CDR1 is DFQATT and CDR2 is SNEGSKA (reference sequence). V shed 5 bases, J shed 2 bases, and the junction held 7 bases outside the gene matches. The CDR3 DNA is TGCAGTGCTCTTGGGACTAGCGGGAGCGTGCAAGAGACCCAGTACTTC. Protein product: CSALGTSGSVQETQYF.

The CDR3 reads CASSFRLSYEQYF. Here the CDR3 DNA reads TGTGCCAGCAGTTTCCGACTCTCCTACGAGCAGTACTTC. V and J are TRBV12-3 or TRBV12-4 and TRBJ2-7; D is ambiguous. V was clipped by 3 bases and J by 0 bases, with 6 bases between them. This CDR3 has 13 residues.

J is TRBJ2-7 and V is TRBV7-3, with 11 positions matching TRBD2. This CDR3 has 15 amino acids. From germline, CDR1 is SGHTA and CDR2 FQGTGA. Trimming took 4 bases from V and 1 from J; bases not matched to a gene: 3. The CDR3 sequence: CASSSGLAGSYEQYF. The CDR3 DNA reads as TGTGCCAGCAGCTCAGGACTAGCGGGTTCCTACGAGCAGTACTTC.

This clonotype has just a few counts. The chain uses TRBV25-1 and TRBJ2-7; D possibly matches TRBD1 or TRBD2 (5 bases each). CDR3 length: 13 amino acids. Germline lookup yields CDR1 MGHDK and CDR2 SYGVNS. V gave up 5 bases and J gave up 2 bases, with 10 bases separating them. The CDR3: CASSRLGPYEQYF. The CDR3 bases are TGTGCCAGCAGTAGATTGGGACCCTACGAGCAGTACTTC.

This clonotype was detected only a few times. Its ends do not fully match the called genes, so a read error is possible. The chain uses TRBV29-1 and TRBJ2-5; 7 positions agree with TRBD2. CDR3 length equals 12 residues. Germline V lookup: CDR1 SQVTM, CDR2 ANQGSEA. The CDR3 reads CSVVLAGQNDLF. CDR3 coding DNA: TGCAGCGTTGTATTAGCGGGCCAAAACGATTTATTC.

This clonotype was observed a few times. The chain couples TRBV2 to TRBJ2-1, with TRBD1 matching over 11 bases. V gave up 0 bases and J gave up 8 bases; unmatched junction bases: 6. The CDR3 covers 16 residues. Germline V gene sequence: CDR1 SNHLY, CDR2 FYNNEI. CDR3 nucleotides: TGTGCCAGCAGTGAAGCCCGGACAGGGGGCGGCGATGAGCAGTTCTTC. This encodes CASSEARTGGGDEQFF.

The chain is built from TRBV14 and TRBJ2-7; 14 positions match TRBD2. V dropped 4 bases and J dropped 4; count of bases not matched to a gene: 12. The CDR3 has 18 residues. The germline V gene has CDR1 SGHDN and CDR2 FVKESK. Here the CDR3 reads CASSRMTSGRAVSYEQYF. The CDR3 DNA reads as TGTGCCAGCAGCCGTATGACTAGCGGGAGGGCCGTCTCATACGAGCAGTACTTC.

V usage is TRBV7-8 and J usage is TRBJ1-4, with D hard to call. Trimming removed 1 base from V and 0 bases from J, with 6 bases in between. The CDR3 loop spans 15 amino acids. Per the germline V gene, CDR1 is SGHVS and CDR2 is FQNEAQ. CDR3 sequence (DNA): TGTGCCAGCAGCTTAGAGCCTGCAACTAATGAAAAACTGTTTTTT. Translated: CASSLEPATNEKLFF.

The chain couples TRBV18 to TRBJ2-7; 8 nucleotides line up with TRBD2. Germline V CDR1 and CDR2: KGHSH, LQKENI. After removal of 4 bases from V and 0 bases from J, the junction contained 11 bases not matched to a gene. CDR3 size: 17 residues. The CDR3 DNA reads as TGTGCCAGCTCACAAATCCCGGGGGGGGACGGCTCCTACGAGCAGTACTTC. Translation gives CASSQIPGGDGSYEQYF. Variable domain in full (rest from reference TRBV18 and TRBJ2-7): NAGVMQNPRHLVRRRGQEARLRCSPMKGHSHVYWYRQLPEEGLKFMVYLQKENIIDESGMPKERFSAEFPKEGPSILRIQQVVRGDSAAYFCASSQIPGGDGSYEQYFGPGTRLTVT.

This chain links TRBV19 with TRBJ2-1; D call uncertain. Trimming removed 1 base at V and 10 bases at J, with 14 bases between. CDR1 LNHDA and CDR2 SQIVND come from the germline V gene (reference sequence). The CDR3 runs to 14 residues. CDR3 in DNA: TGTGCCAGTAGTATAGTAGGTCGGGCTGCGGAGCAGTTCTTC. Translating it yields CASSIVGRAAEQFF.

The chain is built from TRBV7-2 and TRBJ2-2; 9 nucleotides agree with TRBD2. Germline V lookup: CDR1 SGHTA, CDR2 FQGNSA. The CDR3 totals 15 residues. The V and J ends lost 5 bases and 7 bases, in that order; junction bases with no gene match: 8. CDR3 in DNA: TGTGCCAGCAGCCCCATAGCGGGAGCGGGCGGGGAGCTGTTTTTT. Encoded protein: CASSPIAGAGGELFF.

The gene calls are TRBV20-1 and TRBJ1-3, with 7 bases aligning to TRBD1. Looked up from germline, CDR1 is DFQATT and CDR2 is SNEGSKA (reference sequence). CDR3 length: 14 amino acids. V was clipped by 3 bases and J by 3 bases; unmatched bases: 5. The CDR3 sequence: CSASLPGGGNTIYF. The CDR3 bases are TGCAGTGCTAGTTTACCAGGGGGTGGAAACACCATATATTTT.

The chain combines TRBV4-3 with TRBJ2-1; no definite D call. The CDR3 runs 13 residues. The germline V gene has CDR1 LGHNA and CDR2 YSLEER. The V and J ends lost 0 bases and 7 bases respectively, with 7 bases between them. CDR3 loop: CASSQDNTNEQFF. The CDR3 coding sequence is TGCGCCAGCAGCCAAGATAATACAAATGAGCAGTTCTTC.

This clonotype was counted between two and nine times. This CDR3 reads CSARVWGQGIETQYF. CDR3 nucleotides: TGCAGTGCTAGAGTATGGGGACAGGGGATAGAGACCCAGTACTTC. The chain employs TRBV20-1 and TRBJ2-5, with 10 bases fitting TRBD1. The V gene's germline CDR1 is DFQATT and CDR2 SNEGSKA (reference sequence). The CDR3 covers 15 residues. The V and J ends lost 1 base and 4 bases, in that order; junction bases with no gene match: 6.

This clonotype was observed a handful of times. CDR3 in amino acids: CARQGTGINNQPQHF. In DNA, the CDR3 is TGTGCCAGGCAGGGTACAGGCATAAACAATCAGCCCCAGCATTTT. This chain joins TRBV14 and TRBJ1-5; possibly TRBD1 for D (5 bases). The CDR3 is made up of 15 amino acids. From germline, CDR1 is SGHDN and CDR2 FVKESK. V gave up 9 bases and J gave up 3 bases, with 18 bases separating them.

The rearrangement joins TRBV27 to TRBJ2-2, with D possibly TRBD1 on 5 matching bases. This CDR3 is built from 15 residues. CDR1 is MNHEY and CDR2 is SMNVEV in the germline V gene (reference sequence). The germline V and J ends were trimmed by 2 bases and 5 bases, with 12 bases remaining between them. The CDR3: CASSLAGLLTGELFF. In DNA, the CDR3 is TGTGCCAGCAGTTTAGCAGGGCTCTTAACCGGGGAGCTGTTTTTT.

In regard to this clonotype: A read error may account for a junction end that differs from germline. The chain is built from TRBV5-1 and TRBJ2-3; the match to TRBD2 covers 8 bases. The CDR3 is 16 amino acids. CDR1 and CDR2 from the germline V gene are SGHRS and YFSETQ. The CDR3 bases are TGTGCCAGCAGCTTAGCGGGCGGGAGGAGCACAGATACGCAGTATTTT. It encodes CASSLAGGRSTDTQYF.

The chain carries TRBV12-3 or TRBV12-4 and TRBJ2-7; D gene uncertain. The CDR3 covers 14 residues. The ends were cut back, 3 bases at V and 5 bases at J, with 14 bases in the middle. The CDR3, as DNA: TGTGCCAGCAGTTTGAGGCTCCGAGCTGACGAGCAGTACTTC. It codes for CASSLRLRADEQYF.

This clonotype was counted between two and nine times. This chain links TRBV7-2 with TRBJ2-3; D call uncertain. V dropped 7 bases and J dropped 2 bases, with 16 bases sitting between them. This CDR3 is 15 amino acids long. CDR1 is SGHTA, CDR2 FQGNSA, per germline. The CDR3 coding sequence is TGTGCCAGCACCCCCGTGCGGTCCCACACAGATACGCAGTATTTT. Its protein product is CASTPVRSHTDTQYF.

This clonotype was seen a handful of times. The rearrangement joins TRBV25-1 to TRBJ2-1; D is unclear. V was pared by 4 bases and J by 1 base, with 8 bases between. CDR1 MGHDK and CDR2 SYGVNS come from the germline V gene. The CDR3 spans 14 residues. This CDR3 reads CASSGHGSYNEQFF. The CDR3 coding sequence is TGTGCCAGCAGTGGCCATGGGTCCTACAATGAGCAGTTCTTC.

This chain connects TRBV27 to TRBJ2-7, with 11 bases that match TRBD2. The CDR3 loop spans 14 amino acids. V trimming: 10 bases; J trimming: 3 bases; junction bases outside the gene matches: 8. Germline CDR1 MNHEY, CDR2 SMNVEV (reference sequence). The CDR3 DNA follows: TGTGCCACTCCGTCTAGCGGGAGGCTCTACGAGCAGTACTTC. Translated: CATPSSGRLYEQYF.

The chain joins TRBV29-1 to TRBJ2-1; 7 positions agree with TRBD1. Germline assignment: CDR1 SQVTM and CDR2 ANQGSEA. V shed 5 bases, J shed 4 bases, and the junction held 8 bases outside the gene matches. The CDR3 is 14 residues long. CDR3 region: CSVLGTEIYNEQFF. The CDR3 nucleotides read TGCAGCGTTCTCGGGACAGAAATTTACAATGAGCAGTTCTTC.

The sample holds a few counts of this clonotype. The chain has TRBV14 and TRBJ2-5; D perhaps matches TRBD2 (7 bases). The germline V gene has CDR1 SGHDN and CDR2 FVKESK. The CDR3 runs 15 residues. The germline V and J ends were trimmed by 3 bases and 5 bases, with 16 bases remaining between them. CDR3 region: CASSHWGGADETQYF. For the CDR3, the DNA is TGTGCCAGCAGCCATTGGGGGGGCGCGGATGAGACCCAGTACTTC.

The rearrangement uses TRBV10-3 and TRBJ2-2; D might be TRBD2 (7 bases). This CDR3 comprises 18 residues. Germline-derived CDR1 and CDR2 are ENHRY and SYGVKD. V was trimmed by 10 bases and J by 2 bases, leaving 26 bases between them. This CDR3 reads CATFLPGGTDLNTGELFF. The CDR3 DNA follows: TGTGCCACATTTTTACCGGGGGGCACTGACCTCAACACCGGGGAGCTGTTTTTT.

V usage is TRBV21-1 and J usage is TRBJ2-7. TRBV21-1 is a pseudogene segment. The CDR3 runs 14 residues. The CDR3 DNA sequence: TGTGCCAGCAGCAATCAGGCTATAAACTACGAGCAGTACTTC. Protein: CASSNQAINYEQYF.

This clonotype was detected a few times. The V call is TRBV27, the J call TRBJ2-5; TRBD2 aligns across 8 bases. The germline CDR1 and CDR2 sequences are MNHEY and SMNVEV (reference sequence). This CDR3 has 16 amino acids. Trimming took 5 bases from V and 4 from J; bases not matched to a gene: 12. CDR3: CASSPSQGAGVETQYF. Here the CDR3 DNA reads TGTGCCAGCAGTCCGAGCCAGGGAGCGGGAGTAGAGACCCAGTACTTC.